The 9 T cell receptor beta chains below all came from one sample that was sequenced in a study of technical replicates of blood from a few donors. Using immunoSEQ multiplex PCR, the repertoire was profiled, and TCRdb retains in-frame clones only, with some absent. Here the sample spans 75,000 to 95,000 clones, roughly 90% being singletons. The source material was T cells isolated from PBMCs. These receptors were collected from a human donor in good health.

V gene TRBV7-6 combines with J gene TRBJ2-5; no definite D call. Trimming removed 1 base from V and 5 bases from J, with 11 bases in between. The CDR3 spans 14 residues. The germline CDR1 and CDR2 sequences are SGHVS and FNYEAQ. Written as DNA, the CDR3 is TGTGCCAGCAGCTTAGGTCTAGGAGTCGAGACCCAGTACTTC. This encodes CASSLGLGVETQYF.

This sequence joins TRBV4-3 and TRBJ2-7, with 11 bases aligning to TRBD1. The germline V gene has CDR1 LGHNA and CDR2 YSLEER. CDR3 length: 15 amino acids. The trim removed 3 bases at V and 3 bases at J, leaving 4 bases unmatched. CDR3 nucleotide sequence: TGCGCCAGCAGCCAGGACAGGGGGCTCCTCTACGAGCAGTACTTC. Its protein product is CASSQDRGLLYEQYF.

V is TRBV6-1 and J is TRBJ1-3; a possible D gene is TRBD1 (6 bases). The CDR3 has 14 amino acids. Per the germline V gene, CDR1 is MNHNS and CDR2 is SASEGT. V shed 6 bases and J shed 1 base, with 10 bases lying between them. The CDR3 reads CASSERGSGNTIYF. The CDR3 nucleotides read TGTGCCAGCAGCGAAAGGGGGTCTGGAAACACCATATATTTT.

The chain uses TRBV18 and TRBJ1-1; weak D call: TRBD1 (5 bases). Germline V CDR1 and CDR2: KGHSH, LQKENI. The length of the CDR3 is 13 residues. Trimming took off 2 bases at V and 6 bases at J, with 10 bases between the two ends. CDR3 in amino acids: CASSPSGHAEAFF. The CDR3 DNA reads as TGTGCCAGCTCACCATCAGGGCACGCTGAAGCTTTCTTT.

V usage is TRBV11-2 and J usage is TRBJ1-1; D is undetermined. V lost 6 bases and J lost 0, with 8 bases in between. The germline V gene has CDR1 SGHAT and CDR2 FQNNGV. The CDR3 sequence is 13 residues long. Written as DNA, the CDR3 is TGTGCCAGCAGTTACTATCTGAACACTGAAGCTTTCTTT. As protein: CASSYYLNTEAFF.

The gene calls are TRBV2 and TRBJ1-3; D remains unclear. Trimming removed 6 bases from V and 0 bases from J, with 9 bases in between. The CDR3 totals 14 residues. Germline CDR1 and CDR2: SNHLY and FYNNEI. The CDR3 loop reads CASSHYHSGNTIYF. For the CDR3, the DNA is TGTGCCAGCAGCCACTACCACTCTGGAAACACCATATATTTT. Using reference TRBV2 and TRBJ1-3 for the parts outside the CDR3, the full variable domain is EPEVTQTPSHQVTQMGQEVILRCVPISNHLYFYWYRQILGQKVEFLVSFYNNEISEKSEIFDDQFSVERPDGSNFTLKIRSTKLEDSAMYFCASSHYHSGNTIYFGEGSWLTVV.

The V gene is TRBV7-2, the J gene TRBJ2-2; perhaps TRBD2 as D (5 bases). This CDR3 spans 14 amino acids. The V and J ends lost 3 bases and 3 bases respectively, with 8 bases between them. Per the germline V gene, CDR1 is SGHTA and CDR2 is FQGNSA. The CDR3 DNA sequence: TGTGCCAGCAGCTTTGTGGGAGACACCGGGGAGCTGTTTTTT. This sequence encodes CASSFVGDTGELFF.

The chain joins TRBV10-3 to TRBJ2-7; 14 positions match TRBD2. Germline CDR1 ENHRY, CDR2 SYGVKD. The trim removed 0 bases at V and 7 bases at J, leaving 2 bases unmatched. The CDR3 is 15 residues long. The CDR3 DNA follows: TGTGCCATCAGTGAGTCGGGACTAGCGGGAGAGGAGCAGTACTTC. Translating it yields CAISESGLAGEEQYF.

The chain employs TRBV6-1 and TRBJ1-2; 11 bases are shared with TRBD1. The CDR3 is 14 residues long. Trimming removed 6 bases from V and 7 bases from J; junction bases left unmatched: 7. Germline V gene lookup returns CDR1 MNHNS and CDR2 SASEGT. Written as DNA, the CDR3 is TGTGCCAGCAGCCGGGACAGGGGGACTATTGGCTACACCTTC. Residues: CASSRDRGTIGYTF.